The rows below give T cell receptor beta chains drawn from one sample of a study of T cells in Graves' hyperthyroidism and ophthalmopathy. MiXCR, applied by TCRdb to the multiplex PCR reads, yields one record per CDR3 protein. Of a few hundred thousand distinct CDR3 sequences listed, 46% were seen once; the top ten hold roughly 7.7%. Input material: peripheral blood or thyroid tissue (not recorded which). The receptors originated from a woman between 18 and 29 years old with Graves' hyperthyroidism. The CDR3 runs from the conserved cysteine through the conserved F or W. The order of the fields is V gene, clone size, D gene, J gene, CDR3 DNA, CDR3 protein. A D gene is named only where the DNA matches it firmly. Rows give clone size only sometimes, using once, few, many, or a class for an expanded clone.

TRBV29-1	few	-	TRBJ2-1	TGCAGCGTCCAAGACCGAGGTGAGCAGTTCTTC	CSVQDRGEQFF
TRBV7-9	few	-	TRBJ2-7	TGTGCCAGCACCGTGACACTTTCATACGAGCAGTACTTC	CASTVTLSYEQYF
TRBV29-1	-	TRBD1	TRBJ1-6	TGCAGCGCTTCTCTGGGACAGGCTTATAATTCACCCCTCCACTTT	CSASLGQAYNSPLHF
TRBV24-1	-	TRBD1	TRBJ1-1	TGTGCCAGCTCCGCCGATAGGGGGCATAACACTGAAGCTTTCTTT	CASSADRGHNTEAFF
TRBV7-6	-	-	TRBJ2-2	TGTGCCAGCAGCTCCAGGGGGGTGAGCACCGGGGAGCTGTTTTTT	CASSSRGVSTGELFF
TRBV19	many	-	TRBJ1-1	TGTGCCAGTACTGCGGGGCTCGAGAACACTGAAGCTTTCTTT	CASTAGLENTEAFF
TRBV20-1	many	-	TRBJ1-1	TGCAGTGCTAGAGAACAGGGCTCGAACACTGAAGCTTTCTTT	CSAREQGSNTEAFF
TRBV7-3	-	-	TRBJ2-7	TGTGCCAGCATTACCGGGACACCCTACGAGCAGTACTTC	CASITGTPYEQYF
TRBV4-2	many	-	TRBJ1-6	TGTGCCAGCAGCCAAGTAACTAGCTCCTATAATTCACCCCTCCACTTT	CASSQVTSSYNSPLHF
TRBV5-1	many	TRBD2	TRBJ2-2	TGTGCCAGCAGCTTGGCGGGAGGGGACACCGGGGAGCTGTTTTTT	CASSLAGGDTGELFF
TRBV12-3/TRBV12-4	few	TRBD1	TRBJ2-7	TGTGCCAGCAGTAAGGGACAGGGGGCGTGGGAGCAGTACTTC	CASSKGQGAWEQYF
TRBV15	-	TRBD1	TRBJ1-1	TGTGCCACCAGCACCGCCGACAGGGAGGACACTGAAGCTTTCTTT	CATSTADREDTEAFF
TRBV7-3	-	-	TRBJ1-4	TGTGCCAGCAGCCTCGTGGACCGATTT	CASSLVDRF
TRBV6-1	-	TRBD1	TRBJ2-7	TGTGCCGGCAGTTATGATATTCCGGGACAGGGTCTTTACGAGCAGTACTTC	CAGSYDIPGQGLYEQYF
TRBV7-2	-	TRBD2	TRBJ2-7	TGTGCCAGCAGGTCTAGCGGTAACCCCTACGAGCAGTACTTC	CASRSSGNPYEQYF
TRBV6-5	many	TRBD1	TRBJ2-7	TGTGCCAGCAACCCAACAGGGGGTCACTCCTACGAGCAGTACTTC	CASNPTGGHSYEQYF
TRBV10-3	-	-	TRBJ1-5	TGTGCCATCAAGGTGACGAAAAGTGAAGAGACCCAGCATTTT	CAIKVTKSEETQHF
TRBV5-1	-	-	TRBJ2-7	TGCGCCAGCAGCTTTACGGGAGAATACGAGCAGTACTTC	CASSFTGEYEQYF
TRBV7-2	few	-	TRBJ2-2	TGTGCCAGCAGTTTAGGCGACAGGAACACCGGGGAGCTGTTTTTT	CASSLGDRNTGELFF
TRBV6-1	many	TRBD2	TRBJ2-7	TGTGCCAGCAGTGAACGGGCGGGGGGCTACGAGCAGTACTTC	CASSERAGGYEQYF
TRBV10-2	-	-	TRBJ2-5	TGCGCCAGCAGTGTCGGGGTTAGAGAGACCCAGTACTTC	CASSVGVRETQYF
TRBV7-9	-	TRBD1	TRBJ2-1	TGTGCCAGCAGCCGAGGGGACAGGGAATACAATGAGCAGTTCTTC	CASSRGDREYNEQFF
TRBV30	few	-	TRBJ1-2	TGTGCCTGGAGCTGGACGGAGAACTATGGCTACACCTTC	CAWSWTENYGYTF
TRBV14	few	TRBD1	TRBJ1-3	TGTGCCAGCTCCCCCCAGGGGGCGCGGGACGGAAACACCATATATTTT	CASSPQGARDGNTIYF
TRBV20-1	-	TRBD1	TRBJ2-5	TGCAGTGCTCAATCCGGGACAGGGCGGGAGACCCAGTACTTC	CSAQSGTGRETQYF
TRBV29-1	-	-	TRBJ2-3	TGCAGCGTCTCAAAGGGCACAGATACGCAGTATTTT	CSVSKGTDTQYF
TRBV2	-	TRBD2	TRBJ2-5	TGTGCCAGCAGTCCCGGACTAGCGGGACAGGGTGAAGAGACCCAGTACTTC	CASSPGLAGQGEETQYF
TRBV7-2	-	-	TRBJ2-2	TGTGCCAGCAGCCGGGACGACTACAATGAGCAGTTTTTT	CASSRDDYNEQFF
TRBV7-9	-	-	TRBJ2-5	TGTGCCAGCTCACCACTGCCCCAAGAGACCCAGTACTTC	CASSPLPQETQYF
TRBV9	-	-	TRBJ1-6	TGTGCCAGCAGCGATTACGGGACGGTATATAATTCACCCCTCCACTTT	CASSDYGTVYNSPLHF
TRBV29-1	-	-	TRBJ2-2	TGCAGCCAAGAAGACAGAACCGGGGAGCCGTTTTTT	CSQEDRTGEPFF
TRBV7-9	once	-	TRBJ2-1	TGTGCCACCAAAGGAACGCCGGTTAATGAGCAGTTCTTC	CATKGTPVNEQFF
TRBV7-9	-	TRBD2	TRBJ2-5	TGTGCCAGCAGCTTAGCGGGAGGGCCCGAATCCTTGGGTTTCTCTTTC	CASSLAGGPESLGFSF
TRBV5-4	many	TRBD1	TRBJ1-1	TGTGCCAGCAGCTCGGACAGGGGGCTCTGGTGGACTGAAGCTTTCTTT	CASSSDRGLWWTEAFF
TRBV29-1	-	-	TRBJ1-3	TGCAGCGTTGCCGTGGGCAGCTCTGGAAACACCATATATTTT	CSVAVGSSGNTIYF
TRBV7-9	many	-	TRBJ1-2	TGTGCCAGCAGCTTAGTGGCCGGAATTAACTATGGCTACACCTTC	CASSLVAGINYGYTF
TRBV7-9	many	-	TRBJ1-5	TGTGCCAGCAGCTTAAGTCAGGAGGTCAATCAGCCCCAGCATTTT	CASSLSQEVNQPQHF
TRBV6-6	-	-	TRBJ1-4	TGTGCCAGCAGTTACTGGACTAATGAAAAACTGTTTTTT	CASSYWTNEKLFF
TRBV2	-	-	TRBJ2-2	TGTGCCAGCAAAAGCCAGGGGAACACCGGGGAGCTGTTTTTT	CASKSQGNTGELFF
TRBV2	few	-	TRBJ1-1	TGTGCCAGCAGAATGGGGTGCAGCCAGAACACTGAAGCTTTCTTT	CASRMGCSQNTEAFF
TRBV19	many	TRBD1	TRBJ1-1	TGTGCCAGTAGTACCGGGGACAGGAACACTGAAGCTTTCTTT	CASSTGDRNTEAFF
TRBV12-3/TRBV12-4	-	TRBD2	TRBJ2-3	TGTGCCAGCTGGCTACGAACTAGCGCACGGCAGTATTTT	CASWLRTSARQYF
TRBV7-6	-	-	TRBJ1-2	TGTGCCAGCAGCTTAAGAGCGGGGGACTATGGCTACACCTTC	CASSLRAGDYGYTF
TRBV20-1	many	TRBD2	TRBJ2-5	TGCAGTGCTTTGGGGGCTAGCGGGAGGGCCCAAGGAGAGACCCAGTACTTC	CSALGASGRAQGETQYF